The TCR beta chain under discussion was sequenced for a study of T cells after yellow fever vaccination. Per germline, CDR1 DFQATT and CDR2 SNEGSKA (reference sequence). Trimming left V 6 bases short and J 4 bases short, with 12 bases between. This CDR3 region has 13 residues. TCRdb fed the 5' RACE reads into MiXCR, producing one record per CDR3 protein. Among about 630,000 distinct CDR3 sequences, over 9% were seen once, and the ten largest hold 14% to 15%. This clonotype has ten or more counts. This TCR was sampled from a man younger than 40 who received the YFV17D yellow fever vaccine. The gene calls are TRBV20-1 and TRBJ2-2; D unresolved. Sequenced here: PBMCs, sampled on the day of the yellow fever booster vaccination. The CDR3 DNA sequence: TGCAGTGCCCTCGGTCTAGGCACCGGGGAGCTGTTTTTT. Encoded protein: CSALGLGTGELFF.